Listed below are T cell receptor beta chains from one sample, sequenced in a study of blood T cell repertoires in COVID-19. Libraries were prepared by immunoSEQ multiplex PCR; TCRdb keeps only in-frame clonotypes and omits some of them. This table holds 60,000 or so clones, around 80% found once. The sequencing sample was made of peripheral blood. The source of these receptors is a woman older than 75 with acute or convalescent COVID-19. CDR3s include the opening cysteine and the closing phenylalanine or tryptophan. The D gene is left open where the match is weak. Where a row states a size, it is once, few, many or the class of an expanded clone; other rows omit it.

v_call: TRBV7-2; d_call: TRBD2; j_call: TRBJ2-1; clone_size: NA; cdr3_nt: TGTGCCAGCAGCTTAAGAAGTCGGAGCGGGATAAACAATGAGCAGTTCTTC; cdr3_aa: CASSLRSRSGINNEQFF
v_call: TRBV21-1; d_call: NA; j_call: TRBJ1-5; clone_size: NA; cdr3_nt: TGTGCCAGCAGCAAAGGGGGAGGGGGGCGCCCGCCCGGCAATCAGCCCCAGCATTTT; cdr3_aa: CASSKGGGGRPPGNQPQHF
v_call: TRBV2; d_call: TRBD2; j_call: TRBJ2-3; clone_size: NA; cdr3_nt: TGTGCCAGCAGTCGAGAGCGGGGAGGCACAGATACGCAGTATTTT; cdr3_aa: CASSRERGGTDTQYF
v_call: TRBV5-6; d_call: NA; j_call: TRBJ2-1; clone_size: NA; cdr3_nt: TGTGCCAGCAGCTTGGGTTACGGACAGACCTACAATGAGCAGTTCTTC; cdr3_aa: CASSLGYGQTYNEQFF
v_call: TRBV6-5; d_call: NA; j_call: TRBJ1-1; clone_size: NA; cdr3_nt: TGTGCCAGCAGTTCAGTGAACACTGAAGCTTTCTTT; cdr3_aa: CASSSVNTEAFF
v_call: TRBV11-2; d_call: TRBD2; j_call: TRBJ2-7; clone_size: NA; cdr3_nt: TGTGCCAGCAGCCCGTCGGGGGGGGCCCCCTACGAGCAGTACTTC; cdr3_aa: CASSPSGGAPYEQYF
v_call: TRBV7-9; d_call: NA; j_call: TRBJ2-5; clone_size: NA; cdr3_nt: TGTGCCAGCACCGATCGGGAGACCCAGTACTTC; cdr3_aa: CASTDRETQYF
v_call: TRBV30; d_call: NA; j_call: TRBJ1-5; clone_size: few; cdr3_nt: TGTGCCTGGCAATCAGGGAGGGAAGATCAGCCCCAGCATTTT; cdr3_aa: CAWQSGREDQPQHF
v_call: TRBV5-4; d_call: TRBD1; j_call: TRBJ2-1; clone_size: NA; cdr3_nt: TGTGCCAGCAGCCCAGGGGGCGGCTCGAATGAGCAGTTCTTC; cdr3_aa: CASSPGGGSNEQFF
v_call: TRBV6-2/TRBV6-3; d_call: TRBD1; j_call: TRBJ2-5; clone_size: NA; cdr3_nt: TGTGCCAGCAGCGGGACAGTTCAAGAGACCCAGTACTTC; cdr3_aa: CASSGTVQETQYF
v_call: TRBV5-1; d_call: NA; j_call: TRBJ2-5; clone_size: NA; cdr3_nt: TGCGCCAGCAGCTTGGTAGGGGTCAGGGAGACCCAGTACTTC; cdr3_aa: CASSLVGVRETQYF
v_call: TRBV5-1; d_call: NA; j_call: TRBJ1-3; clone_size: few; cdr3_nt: TGCGCCAGCAGCCCGCATCTCGGTTTCTCTGGAAACACCATATATTTT; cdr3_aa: CASSPHLGFSGNTIYF
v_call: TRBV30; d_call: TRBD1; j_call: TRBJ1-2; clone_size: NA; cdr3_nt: TGTGCCTGGGCCCCGGCAGGGGGGGGCTACACCTTC; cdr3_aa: CAWAPAGGGYTF
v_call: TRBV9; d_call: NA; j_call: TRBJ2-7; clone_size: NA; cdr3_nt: TGTGCCAGCAGCGTAGATGCGGGGAACTACGAGCAGTACTTC; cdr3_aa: CASSVDAGNYEQYF
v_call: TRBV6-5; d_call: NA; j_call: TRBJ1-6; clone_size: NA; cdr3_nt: TGTGCCAGCAGCGCGACAGGAACTACTTCACCCCTCCACTTT; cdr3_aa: CASSATGTTSPLHF
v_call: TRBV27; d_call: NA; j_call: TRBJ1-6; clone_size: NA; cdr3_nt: TGTGCCAGCCGGGGGGATTCCAGCTCACCCCTCCACTTT; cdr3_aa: CASRGDSSSPLHF
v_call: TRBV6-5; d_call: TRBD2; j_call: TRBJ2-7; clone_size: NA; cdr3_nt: TGTGCCAGCACCGGGACTAGCGGTGCCTACGAGCAGTACTTC; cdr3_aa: CASTGTSGAYEQYF
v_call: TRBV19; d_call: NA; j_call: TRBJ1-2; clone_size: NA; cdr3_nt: TGTGCCAGTAGTATAGGGACAGAAAATTATGGCTACACCTTC; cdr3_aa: CASSIGTENYGYTF
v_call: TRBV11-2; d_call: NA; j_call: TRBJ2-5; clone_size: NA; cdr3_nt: TGTGCCAGCAGCTCGACCAGGGGAGTAGGAGAGACCCAGTACTTC; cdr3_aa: CASSSTRGVGETQYF
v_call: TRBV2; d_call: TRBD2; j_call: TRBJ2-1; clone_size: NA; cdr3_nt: TGTGCCAGTGCGACTAGCGGGGGGGCCAATGAGCAGTTCTTC; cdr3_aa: CASATSGGANEQFF
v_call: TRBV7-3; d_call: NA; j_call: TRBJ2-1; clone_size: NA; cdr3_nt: TGTGCCAGCAGCCTTACTAGTTACAATGAGCAGTTCTTC; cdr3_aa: CASSLTSYNEQFF
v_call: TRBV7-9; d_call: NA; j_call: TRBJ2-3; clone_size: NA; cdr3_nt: TGTGCCAGCAGCTTGGGGGGGGCTCGCACAGATACGCAGTATTTT; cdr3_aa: CASSLGGARTDTQYF
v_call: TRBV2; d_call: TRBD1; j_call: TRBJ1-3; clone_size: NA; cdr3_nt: TGTGCCAGCAGTGAAGCGGGGCCAAACAGGGGGCGAAACTCTGGAAACACCATATATTTT; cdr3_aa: CASSEAGPNRGRNSGNTIYF
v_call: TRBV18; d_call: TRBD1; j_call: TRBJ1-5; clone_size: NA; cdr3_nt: TGTGCCAGCTCAACACGGGCCCCGGGACAGGGAAGGCATCAGCCCCAGCATTTT; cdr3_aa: CASSTRAPGQGRHQPQHF
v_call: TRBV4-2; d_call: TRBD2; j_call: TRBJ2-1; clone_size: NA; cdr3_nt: TGTGCCAGCAGCCAAGATTTGGGACTAGCGGGGGATGAGCAGTTCTTC; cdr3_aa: CASSQDLGLAGDEQFF
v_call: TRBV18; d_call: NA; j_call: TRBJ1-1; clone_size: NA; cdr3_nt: TGTGCCAGCTCACCACAGGGGGACCGAGGGGAAGCTTTCTTT; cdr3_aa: CASSPQGDRGEAFF
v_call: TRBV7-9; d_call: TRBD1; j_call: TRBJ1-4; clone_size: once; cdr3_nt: TGTGCCAGCAGCTCCGGGACAGTTGCAACTAATGAAAAACTGTTTTTT; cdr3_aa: CASSSGTVATNEKLFF
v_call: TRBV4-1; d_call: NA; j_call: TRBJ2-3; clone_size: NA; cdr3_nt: TGCGCCAGCAGCCAAGAAGCACAGGGTTTTAGGCAGTATTTT; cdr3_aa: CASSQEAQGFRQYF
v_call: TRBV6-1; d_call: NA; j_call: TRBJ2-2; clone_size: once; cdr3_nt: TGTGCCAGCAGTGAAAGGGGCGCCACCGGGGAGCTGTTTTTT; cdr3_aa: CASSERGATGELFF
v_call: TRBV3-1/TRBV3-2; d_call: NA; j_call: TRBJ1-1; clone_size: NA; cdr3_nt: TGTGCCAGCAGGTACTCGGGGGTGAACACTGAAGCTTTCTTT; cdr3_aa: CASRYSGVNTEAFF
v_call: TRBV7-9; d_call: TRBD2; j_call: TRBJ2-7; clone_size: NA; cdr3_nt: TGTGCCAGCAGCTTAGCGCGAAGCGGGGGGACCTACGAGCAGTACTTC; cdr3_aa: CASSLARSGGTYEQYF
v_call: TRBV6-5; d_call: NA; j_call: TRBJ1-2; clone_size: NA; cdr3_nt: TGTGCCAGCAGTTACGAGGGGGACCCAGTCTATGGCTACACCTTC; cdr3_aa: CASSYEGDPVYGYTF
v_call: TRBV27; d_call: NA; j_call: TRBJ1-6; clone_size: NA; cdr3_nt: TGTGCCAGCAGGTCCACCCCCCTGTCGATGGGGGGATATTCACCCCTCCACTTT; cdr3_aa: CASRSTPLSMGGYSPLHF
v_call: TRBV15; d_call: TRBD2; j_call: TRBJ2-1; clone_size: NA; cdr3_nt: TGTGCCACCAGCAGTAACCCCGGGACTAGGGTATCTAGTGAGCAGTTCTTC; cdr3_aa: CATSSNPGTRVSSEQFF
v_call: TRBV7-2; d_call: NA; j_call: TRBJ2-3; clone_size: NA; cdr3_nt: TGTGCCAGCAGCTTCTCCTTGGATACGCAGTATTTT; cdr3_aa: CASSFSLDTQYF